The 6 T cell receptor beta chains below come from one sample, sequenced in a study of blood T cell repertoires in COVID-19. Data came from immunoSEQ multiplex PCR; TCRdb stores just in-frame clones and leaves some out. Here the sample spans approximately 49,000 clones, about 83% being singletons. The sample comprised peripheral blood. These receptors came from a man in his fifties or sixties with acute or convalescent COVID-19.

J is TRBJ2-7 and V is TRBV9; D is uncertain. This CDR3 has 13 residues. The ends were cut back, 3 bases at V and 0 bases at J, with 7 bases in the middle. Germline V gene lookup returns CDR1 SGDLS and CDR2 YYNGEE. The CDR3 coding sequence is TGTGCCAGCAGCGGCAAGAGCTCCTACGAGCAGTACTTC. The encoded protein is CASSGKSSYEQYF.

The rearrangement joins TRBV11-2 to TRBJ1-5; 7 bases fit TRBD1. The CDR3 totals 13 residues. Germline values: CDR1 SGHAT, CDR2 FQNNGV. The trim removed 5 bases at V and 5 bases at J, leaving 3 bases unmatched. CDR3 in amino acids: CASSPGTDQPQHF. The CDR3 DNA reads TGTGCCAGCAGCCCCGGGACAGATCAGCCCCAGCATTTT.

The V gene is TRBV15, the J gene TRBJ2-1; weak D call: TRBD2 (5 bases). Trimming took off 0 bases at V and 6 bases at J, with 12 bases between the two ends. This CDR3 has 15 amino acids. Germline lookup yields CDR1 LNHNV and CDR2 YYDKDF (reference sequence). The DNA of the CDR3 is TGTGCCACCAGCAGAGATCGGGGATTAGGCAATGAGCAGTTCTTC. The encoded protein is CATSRDRGLGNEQFF.

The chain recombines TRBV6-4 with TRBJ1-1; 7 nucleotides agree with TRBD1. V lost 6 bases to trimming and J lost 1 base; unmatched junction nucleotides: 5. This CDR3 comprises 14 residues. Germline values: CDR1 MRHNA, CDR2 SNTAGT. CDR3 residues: CASRPDRTNTEAFF. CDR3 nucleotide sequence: TGTGCCAGCAGGCCGGACAGGACGAACACTGAAGCTTTCTTT.

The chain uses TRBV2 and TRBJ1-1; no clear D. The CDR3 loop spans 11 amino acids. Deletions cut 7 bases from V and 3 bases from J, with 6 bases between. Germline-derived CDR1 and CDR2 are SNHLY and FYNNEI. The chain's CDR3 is CASNSYTEAFF. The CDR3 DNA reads TGTGCCAGCAATAGCTACACTGAAGCTTTCTTT.

The CDR3 here is CASSLKTGTNTIYF. The CDR3 region has the DNA TGTGCCAGCAGCCTGAAGACAGGGACCAACACCATATATTTT. This chain links TRBV5-4 with TRBJ1-3; 7 nucleotides agree with TRBD1. The CDR3 covers 14 residues. The junction had 8 bases not matched to a gene; V was cut back by 4 bases and J by 7 bases. The germline CDR1 and CDR2 sequences are SGHNT and YYREEE (reference sequence).